The 14 T cell receptor beta chains below come from one sample, sequenced in a study of post-analysis software for immune sequencing data. Study conclusions and caveats: In patients, five or six TRBV segments were more frequent than in controls, with TRBV5-6, TRBV5-1 and TRBV20-1 among them.

These receptors' targets are unknown. TCR beta libraries were prepared from cDNA with unique molecular identifiers. MiXCR, run by TCRdb on the PCR reads, gives a single entry per CDR3 protein. This sample yields a few hundred thousand distinct CDR3 sequences, of which 36% are seen a single time; around 5% belongs to the top ten. The sample was blood. These TCRs come from a girl aged 5 to 17 with multiple sclerosis.

V usage is TRBV7-2 and J usage is TRBJ2-5; 14 bases are a match to TRBD2. The end of the DNA aligns better with TRBJ2-7, so the J call may be wrong. The CDR3 extends over 18 amino acids. CDR1 and CDR2 (germline): SGHTA, FQGNSA. CDR3: CASSLGLAGGLLFHEQYF. The CDR3 DNA is TGTGCCAGCAGCTTAGGACTAGCGGGGGGGCTCCTATTCCACGAGCAGTACTTC.

In this sample, this clonotype turned up many times. This chain joins TRBV28 and TRBJ1-1; possible D gene TRBD1, 5 bases. The V gene's germline CDR1 is MDHEN and CDR2 SYDVKM. The CDR3 covers 14 residues. V gave up 6 bases and J gave up 1 base, with 12 bases separating them. CDR3 sequence: CASSLAGWNTEAFF. DNA for the CDR3: TGTGCCAGCAGCCTGGCAGGGTGGAACACTGAAGCTTTCTTT.

This rearrangement joins TRBV12-3 or TRBV12-4 to TRBJ1-2, with D tentatively TRBD1 (6 bases). The CDR3 spans 12 residues. Trimming removed 6 bases from V and 4 bases from J, with 9 bases in between. CDR3 sequence: CASRSQGYGYTF. CDR3 sequence (DNA): TGTGCCAGCAGATCACAGGGCTATGGCTACACCTTC.

The genes are TRBV7-8 and TRBJ1-1; 10 bases match TRBD1. This CDR3 region has 15 residues. Germline-derived CDR1 and CDR2 are SGHVS and FQNEAQ. The V gene end was trimmed by 0 bases and the J gene end by 6 bases; junction bases not matched to a gene: 4. The CDR3, as DNA: TGTGCCAGCAGCTTAGCCACCGGGACAGGGGCTGAAGCTTTCTTT. It encodes CASSLATGTGAEAFF.

In the case of this clonotype: This may come from a read error, since a much larger clone is one base off. V and J are TRBV15 and TRBJ2-1, with 7 bases fitting TRBD2. V lost 1 base, J lost 4 bases, and 7 bases stayed unmatched. CDR3 size: 16 residues. The germline gives CDR1 LNHNV, CDR2 YYDKDF (reference sequence). The CDR3 protein is CATSRGGAGSYNEQFF. DNA of the CDR3: TGTGCCACCAGCAGAGGGGGAGCGGGGAGTTACAATGAGCAGTTCTTC.

This clonotype occurred many times. This chain joins TRBV5-1 and TRBJ2-7, with 8 bases identical to TRBD2. The ends lost 4 bases at V and 4 bases at J; junction bases unmatched: 10. Looked up from germline, CDR1 is SGHRS and CDR2 is YFSETQ. The CDR3 runs to 15 residues. The chain's CDR3 is CASSASGSPSYEQYF. CDR3 in DNA: TGCGCCAGCAGCGCGAGCGGGAGCCCTTCGTACGAGCAGTACTTC.

Ten or more counts support this clonotype. The genes are TRBV28 and TRBJ2-1; 7 bases align to TRBD2. V shed 7 bases, J shed 6 bases, and the junction held 9 bases outside the gene matches. CDR3 size: 14 residues. Looked up from germline, CDR1 is MDHEN and CDR2 is SYDVKM. The CDR3 is CASTPGREGNEQFF. The CDR3 DNA reads as TGTGCCAGCACACCGGGGAGGGAGGGCAATGAGCAGTTCTTC.

On this clonotype: A much larger clone differs from this one at a single base, so this may be a read error. J is TRBJ1-2 and V is TRBV29-1, with D possibly being TRBD1 (6 bases). In germline, CDR1 is SQVTM, CDR2 ANQGSEA. The V end was cut by 7 bases, the J end by 4 bases, with 16 bases between. There are 13 residues in the CDR3. CDR3 nucleotides: TGCAGCGGTTGCAGTCCGGGGGCCTATGGCTACACCTTC. Its protein is CSGCSPGAYGYTF.

Many counts were recorded for this clonotype. V usage is TRBV28 and J usage is TRBJ2-5; 8 nucleotides agree with TRBD2. Trimming removed 5 bases from V and 5 bases from J; junction bases left unmatched: 7. The CDR3 covers 14 residues. Germline CDR1 and CDR2: MDHEN and SYDVKM. CDR3 in DNA: TGTGCCAGCAGTCCACCTGAGCGGGAGGAGACCCAGTACTTC. This codes for CASSPPEREETQYF.

This clonotype has a count of ten or more. The chain carries TRBV20-1 and TRBJ1-5; tentative D call: TRBD1 (6 bases). The CDR3 covers 13 residues. CDR1 is DFQATT, CDR2 SNEGSKA, per germline (reference sequence). V shed 0 bases and J shed 4 bases, with 7 bases lying between them. CDR3 DNA sequence: TGCAGTGCTAGAGAAGGGGGTAATCAGCCCCAGCATTTT. This encodes CSAREGGNQPQHF.

The table lists this clonotype with a few counts. J is TRBJ1-2 and V is TRBV25-1; TRBD1 agrees at 7 bases. Germline CDR1 and CDR2: MGHDK and SYGVNS. The CDR3 runs to 13 residues. With 6 bases clipped from V and 7 bases from J, the junction kept 8 bases outside the gene matches. CDR3 sequence reads: CASRETGAFGYTF. CDR3 bases: TGTGCCAGCAGGGAAACAGGGGCCTTTGGCTACACCTTC.

This clonotype was seen ten or more times. The rearrangement links TRBV11-2 to TRBJ2-5; 12 bases map to TRBD2. CDR1 and CDR2 (germline): SGHAT, FQNNGV. The CDR3 runs to 16 residues. The junction had 3 bases not matched to a gene; V was cut back by 1 base and J by 3 bases. CDR3 in amino acids: CASSLASGRAKETQYF. The DNA for the CDR3 is TGTGCCAGCAGCTTAGCTAGCGGGAGGGCCAAAGAGACCCAGTACTTC.

This clonotype has ten or more counts. This sequence joins TRBV6-4 and TRBJ2-1; 8 bases align to TRBD2. The CDR3 sequence is 16 residues long. Germline assignment: CDR1 MRHNA and CDR2 SNTAGT. Trimming removed 0 bases from V and 4 bases from J; junction bases left unmatched: 5. Written as DNA, the CDR3 is TGTGCCAGCAGTGACTCGATTGGCGGGGGGTACAATGAGCAGTTCTTC. It specifies CASSDSIGGGYNEQFF.

A note on this clonotype: This may be a read error, as it is one base from a much larger clone. V usage is TRBV27 and J usage is TRBJ1-5; possible D gene TRBD1, 5 bases. V was trimmed by 6 bases and J by 1 base, leaving 37 bases between them. The CDR3 runs 23 residues. Germline CDR1 reads MNHEY; CDR2 reads SMNVEV (reference sequence). The CDR3: CASSRRKGEEVGQGKGSNQPQHF. The DNA for the CDR3 is TGTGCCAGCAGCCGGAGGAAGGGCGAAGAAGTGGGGCAGGGTAAGGGGAGCAATCAGCCCCAGCATTTT.